Shown below are 18 T cell receptor beta chains from a single sample sequenced in a study of cytomegalovirus exposure and HLA in healthy donors. The method was immunoSEQ multiplex PCR; TCRdb's version includes in-frame clones alone and lacks a portion of them. The profile covers 95,000 to 120,000 clones, with over 75% appearing a single time and around 2.7% taken by the ten largest. Source material: PBMCs. The receptors stem from a woman under 30 in good health and CMV-seronegative.

The genes are TRBV4-1 and TRBJ2-3; 7 bases agree with TRBD2. With 3 bases clipped from V and 1 base from J, the junction kept 7 bases outside the gene matches. The CDR3 has 16 amino acids. Per germline, CDR1 MGHRA and CDR2 YSYEKL. The CDR3 spells CASSQGGMGGTDTQYF. In DNA form, the CDR3 reads TGCGCCAGCAGCCAGGGAGGGATGGGAGGCACAGATACGCAGTATTTT.

There are a few counts of this clone. DNA for the CDR3: TGCGCCAGCAGCCAAGACCCCTTCGTCCGCACTGAAGCTTTCTTT. Translating it yields CASSQDPFVRTEAFF. The J gene is TRBJ1-1, the V gene TRBV4-1; no reliable D call. Trimming took 0 bases from V and 4 from J, leaving 12 bases between them. Germline V gene lookup returns CDR1 MGHRA and CDR2 YSYEKL. This CDR3 comprises 15 residues.

The genes are TRBV2 and TRBJ1-1; no firm D call. V gave up 2 bases and J gave up 11 bases, with 18 bases separating them. Germline CDR1 reads SNHLY; CDR2 reads FYNNEI. There are 14 residues in the CDR3. For the CDR3, the DNA is TGTGCCAGCAGTGAAATGTTGACGGCCGGGATTGCTTTCTTT. This translates into CASSEMLTAGIAFF.

The genes are TRBV4-2 and TRBJ1-6; 9 nucleotides match TRBD1. V lost 3 bases to trimming and J lost 7 bases; unmatched junction nucleotides: 1. The CDR3 is 14 amino acids. The germline V gene has CDR1 LGHNA and CDR2 YNFKEQ. For the CDR3, the DNA is TGTGCCAGCAGCCATGGACAGGGGAATTCACCCCTCCACTTT. This translates into CASSHGQGNSPLHF.

The chain is built from TRBV27 and TRBJ1-1, with D hard to call. The CDR3 length is 13 residues. The germline V and J ends were trimmed by 6 bases and 0 bases, with 8 bases remaining between them. The germline gives CDR1 MNHEY, CDR2 SMNVEV (reference sequence). DNA for the CDR3: TGTGCCAGCAGGCCTGGCCTGAACACTGAAGCTTTCTTT. Its protein product is CASRPGLNTEAFF.

The chain couples TRBV5-1 to TRBJ1-1, with TRBD1 identical over 8 bases. The germline V gene has CDR1 SGHRS and CDR2 YFSETQ. This CDR3 is 16 amino acids long. The V segment lost 0 bases and the J segment 2 bases; nucleotides outside the gene matches: 6. The CDR3 sequence: CASSLDGTGKNTEAFF. In DNA form, the CDR3 reads TGCGCCAGCAGCTTGGATGGGACAGGAAAAAACACTGAAGCTTTCTTT.

The V and J genes are TRBV27 and TRBJ2-2; perhaps TRBD1 as D (5 bases). CDR1 is MNHEY, CDR2 SMNVEV, per germline (reference sequence). CDR3 length equals 14 residues. The V and J ends lost 11 bases and 5 bases respectively, with 18 bases between them. The CDR3 is CAVRIRVETGELFF. DNA of the CDR3: TGTGCCGTACGAATCAGGGTGGAAACCGGGGAGCTGTTTTTT.

This clone came up once. The gene calls are TRBV5-1 and TRBJ2-1; 8 bases fit TRBD1. CDR1 and CDR2 (germline): SGHRS, YFSETQ. J was trimmed by 8 bases and V by 4 bases; bases with no gene match: 5. The CDR3 is made up of 13 amino acids. The CDR3 DNA sequence: TGCGCCAGCAGCGGGACAGGACCCCATGAGCAGTTCTTC. It codes for CASSGTGPHEQFF.

DNA for the CDR3: TGTGCCACCAGCAGGCAACCGGGGGGGCAATCTAACTATGGCTACACCTTC. Translating gives CATSRQPGGQSNYGYTF. The J gene is TRBJ1-2, the V gene TRBV15, with TRBD1 as a possible D gene (6 bases). The CDR3 consists of 17 residues. Between the trimmed V and J ends, which lost 3 bases and 0 bases, there was a span of 17 bases. CDR1 and CDR2 from the germline V gene are LNHNV and YYDKDF (reference sequence).

This clone appeared a few times. This chain uses TRBV2 with TRBJ2-2, with TRBD2 matching over 8 bases. The CDR3 spans 14 residues. Germline V lookup: CDR1 SNHLY, CDR2 FYNNEI. V was clipped by 7 bases and J by 4 bases; unmatched bases: 5. The CDR3 DNA is TGTGCCAGCACCCATGCGGGGGGCACCGGGGAGCTGTTTTTT. This translates into CASTHAGGTGELFF.

V usage is TRBV6-6 and J usage is TRBJ2-7, with TRBD1 identical over 8 bases. Trimming at V came to 6 bases and at J to 5 bases, leaving 6 bases not matched to a gene. The CDR3 has 13 amino acids. CDR1 MNHNY and CDR2 SVGAGI come from the germline V gene (reference sequence). As DNA, the CDR3 is TGTGCCAGCAGAAGGACAGGGAAGGACGAGCAGTACTTC. This gives the protein CASRRTGKDEQYF.

The V gene is TRBV19, the J gene TRBJ2-7, with a possible D match to TRBD2 (5 bases). V lost 3 bases, J lost 5 bases, and 14 bases lay in between. CDR1 and CDR2 from the germline V gene are LNHDA and SQIVND (reference sequence). The CDR3 covers 14 residues. The CDR3 sequence is CASSIVPGWDEQYF. CDR3 DNA: TGTGCCAGTAGTATTGTTCCGGGATGGGACGAGCAGTACTTC.

The rearrangement joins TRBV9 to TRBJ1-2; no firm D call. V lost 5 bases and J 8 bases, leaving 13 bases between the germline ends. The CDR3 contains 12 residues. The germline CDR1 and CDR2 sequences are SGDLS and YYNGEE. As DNA, the CDR3 is TGTGCCAGCAGAGATTCCTATTGGGGCTACACCTTC. Protein product: CASRDSYWGYTF.

CDR3 DNA: TGTGCCAGCAGTGAGGGGGAAGGTGACAGGGGTGACAATGAGCAGTTCTTC. It is translated as CASSEGEGDRGDNEQFF. The chain couples TRBV25-1 to TRBJ2-1; the match to TRBD1 covers 8 bases. Germline lookup yields CDR1 MGHDK and CDR2 SYGVNS. CDR3 length equals 17 residues. Unmatched junction bases numbered 12, after V lost 3 bases and J lost 5 bases.

This clone was detected once. The rearrangement joins TRBV2 to TRBJ1-2, with a weak D call TRBD1 (5 bases). Per the germline V gene, CDR1 is SNHLY and CDR2 is FYNNEI. The CDR3 covers 14 residues. V was pared by 3 bases and J by 4 bases, with 12 bases between. CDR3 sequence: CASSDAGRIYGYTF. CDR3 coding DNA: TGTGCCAGCAGTGACGCGGGACGCATCTATGGCTACACCTTC.

J is TRBJ2-7 and V is TRBV7-6; the match to TRBD1 covers 9 bases. The CDR3 sequence is 15 residues long. The ends lost 5 bases at V and 3 bases at J; junction bases unmatched: 8. CDR1 and CDR2 from the germline V gene are SGHVS and FNYEAQ. In DNA form, the CDR3 reads TGTGCCAGCAGCAAGCAACAGGGGGCGGACTACGAGCAGTACTTC. It translates to CASSKQQGADYEQYF.

This sequence joins TRBV5-1 and TRBJ2-5, with D possibly matching TRBD1 (5 bases). Germline assignment: CDR1 SGHRS and CDR2 YFSETQ. V dropped 5 bases and J dropped 0 bases, with 11 bases sitting between them. The CDR3 sequence is 14 residues long. As DNA, the CDR3 is TGCGCCAGCAGGACAGTGGGGTACCAAGAGACCCAGTACTTC. Protein product: CASRTVGYQETQYF.

V is TRBV5-4 and J is TRBJ1-4; possible D gene TRBD1, 6 bases. Germline lookup yields CDR1 SGHNT and CDR2 YYREEE (reference sequence). Trimming removed 1 base from V and 5 bases from J, with 12 bases in between. This CDR3 region has 15 residues. This CDR3 reads CASSLMGGRNEKLFF. Here the CDR3 DNA reads TGTGCCAGCAGCTTGATGGGGGGGCGCAATGAAAAACTGTTTTTT.